Sequencing of this TCR beta chain was carried out in a study of siplizumab effects on memory and regulatory T cells (dated 2019 in TCRdb). Background for the entire study: The effect of the anti-CD2 antibody siplizumab on alloreactive T-cell subsets was examined in allogeneic mixed lymphocyte reactions constructed from human PBMCs.

Paper-wide results and their limitations: Of the alloreactive CD4+ clones that could be mapped, the Treg-derived share averaged about 67% with siplizumab compared with around 25% in control reactions. The suppressive function of proliferating Tregs from siplizumab cultures was not functionally confirmed. The cumulative frequency of alloreactive sequences traceable to unstimulated CD4+ memory T cells was significantly reduced by siplizumab. Sequences below about 10^-5 frequency were poorly captured, so only a minor fraction of alloreactive clones could be mapped to unstimulated subsets. Greater diversity appeared to be present in unstimulated naive T cells than in memory T cells, and a substantial contribution to the alloresponse seemed to be made by naive cells. About 75-95% of proliferating CD4+ or CD8+ clones could not be given a naive or memory phenotype.

Note on this clone: Its specific antigen is unknown. No much larger clone is present one base from it, and per-base qualities are unavailable.

TCRbeta CDR3 sequencing was performed on sorted unstimulated T cells and on proliferating T cells recovered from mixed lymphocyte reactions. Fresh whole blood from about 10 HLA-typed healthy donors served as the source for isolating PBMCs. Libraries were constructed by the immunoSEQ multiplex PCR assay. About 10^5 TCR templates per sample were assayed by the deep sequencing platform. Genomic DNA extracted from sorted T cells was used for TCRbeta CDR3 sequencing. As for how the authors treated the data: The R programming language was used for the clonal analysis of the TCRbeta CDR3 data. Alloreactive CD4+ and CD8+ clones were defined by comparing unstimulated samples with post-reaction CFSE-low samples. By matching sequences to the repertoires of sorted unstimulated Treg and non-Treg cells, each alloreactive CD4+ clone was assigned a regulatory or non-regulatory origin. TCRdb holds this immuneACCESS table with in-frame rearrangements only. Some clones are missing; in checked studies, unresolved V genes explain under half, and the rest has no known cause. The V and J calls and clone size were taken over from that table, and D and trimming were inferred from the DNA. The sample table contains 57,000 or so clones; only one count was recorded for approximately 95% of them. The ten largest account for approximately 38% of the sample.

The sample consisted of CD8+ T cells sorted from blood. The TCR originated in a human donor in good health.

The CDR3 amino acid sequence is: CASSQEGGGGYGYTF. The DNA is as follows: TGCGCCAGCAGCCAAGAAGGGGGTGGGGGCTATGGCTACACCTTC. The chain links TRBV4-1 with TRBJ1-2; 6 matching bases give a weak D call of TRBD1. CDR1 MGHRA and CDR2 YSYEKL were looked up in the germline V gene. Its CDR3 holds 15 amino acids, cysteine through phenylalanine. This entry keeps only the CDR3 DNA: 45 bases, framed from base 1. V is clipped by 0 bases and J by 4 bases, and the sequence between their germline boundaries is 12 bases long.